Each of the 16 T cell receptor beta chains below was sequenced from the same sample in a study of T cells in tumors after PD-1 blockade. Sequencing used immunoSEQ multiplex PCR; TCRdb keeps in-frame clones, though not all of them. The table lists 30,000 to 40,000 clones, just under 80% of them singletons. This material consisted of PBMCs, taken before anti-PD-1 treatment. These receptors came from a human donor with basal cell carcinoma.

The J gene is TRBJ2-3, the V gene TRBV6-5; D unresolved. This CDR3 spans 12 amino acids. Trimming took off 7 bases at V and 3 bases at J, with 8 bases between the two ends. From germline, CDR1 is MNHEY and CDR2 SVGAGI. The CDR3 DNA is TGTGCCAGCAAGGCGAGGACAGATACGCAGTATTTT. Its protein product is CASKARTDTQYF.

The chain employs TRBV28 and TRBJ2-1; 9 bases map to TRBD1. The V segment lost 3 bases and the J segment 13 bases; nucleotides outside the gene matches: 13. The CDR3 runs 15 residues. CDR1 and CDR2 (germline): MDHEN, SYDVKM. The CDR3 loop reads CASSLGGTGFDGQFF. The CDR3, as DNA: TGTGCCAGCAGTTTGGGGGGGACAGGGTTTGATGGTCAGTTCTTC.

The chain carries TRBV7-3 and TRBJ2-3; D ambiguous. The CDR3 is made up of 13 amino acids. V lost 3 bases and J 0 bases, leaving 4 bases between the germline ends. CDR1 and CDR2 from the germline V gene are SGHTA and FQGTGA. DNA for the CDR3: TGTGCCAGCAGCTTTGGGAGCACAGATACGCAGTATTTT. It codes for CASSFGSTDTQYF. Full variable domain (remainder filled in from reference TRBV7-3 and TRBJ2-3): GAGVSQTPSNKVTEKGKYVELRCDPISGHTALYWYRQSLGQGPEFLIYFQGTGAADDSGLPNDRFFAVRPEGSVSTLKIQRTERGDSAVYLCASSFGSTDTQYFGPGTRLTVL.

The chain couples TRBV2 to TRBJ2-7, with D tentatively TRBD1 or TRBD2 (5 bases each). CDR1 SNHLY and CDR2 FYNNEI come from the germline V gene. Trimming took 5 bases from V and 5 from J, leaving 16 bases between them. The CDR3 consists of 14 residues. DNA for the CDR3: TGTGCCAGCAGTTCACAGGTGGGAGCGAACGAGCAGTACTTC. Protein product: CASSSQVGANEQYF.

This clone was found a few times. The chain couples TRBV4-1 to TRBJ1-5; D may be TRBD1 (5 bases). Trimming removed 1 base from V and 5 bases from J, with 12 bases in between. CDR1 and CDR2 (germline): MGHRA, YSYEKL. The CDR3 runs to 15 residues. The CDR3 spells CASSQGPSGYQPQHF. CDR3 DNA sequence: TGCGCCAGCAGCCAAGGACCGTCAGGGTATCAGCCCCAGCATTTT.

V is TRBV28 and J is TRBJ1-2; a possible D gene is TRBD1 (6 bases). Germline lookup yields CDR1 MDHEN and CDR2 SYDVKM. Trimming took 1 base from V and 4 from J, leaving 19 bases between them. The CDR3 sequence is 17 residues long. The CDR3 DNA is TGTGCCAGCAGTTTATCTCCGTCAGGGGAAAGGCTCTATGGCTACACCTTC. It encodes CASSLSPSGERLYGYTF.

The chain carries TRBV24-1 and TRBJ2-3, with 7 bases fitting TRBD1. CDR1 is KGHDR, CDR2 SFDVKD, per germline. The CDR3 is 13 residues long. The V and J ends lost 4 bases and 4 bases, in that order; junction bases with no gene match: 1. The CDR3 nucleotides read TGTGCCACCAGTGAACAGGGGTCAGATACGCAGTATTTT. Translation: CATSEQGSDTQYF.

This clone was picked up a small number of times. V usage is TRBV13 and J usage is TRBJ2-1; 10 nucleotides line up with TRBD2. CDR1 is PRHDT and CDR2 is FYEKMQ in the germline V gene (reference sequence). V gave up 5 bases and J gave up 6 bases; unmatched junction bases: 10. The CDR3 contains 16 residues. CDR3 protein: CASSLLTSGPTNEQFF. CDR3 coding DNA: TGTGCCAGCAGCCTCCTGACTAGCGGGCCCACCAATGAGCAGTTCTTC.

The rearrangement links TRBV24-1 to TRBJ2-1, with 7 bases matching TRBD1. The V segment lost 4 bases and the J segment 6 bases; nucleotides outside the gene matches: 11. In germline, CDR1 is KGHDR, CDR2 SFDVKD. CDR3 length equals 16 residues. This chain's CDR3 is CATSDPTGQAGNEQFF. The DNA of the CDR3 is TGTGCCACCAGTGACCCGACCGGACAGGCAGGCAATGAGCAGTTCTTC.

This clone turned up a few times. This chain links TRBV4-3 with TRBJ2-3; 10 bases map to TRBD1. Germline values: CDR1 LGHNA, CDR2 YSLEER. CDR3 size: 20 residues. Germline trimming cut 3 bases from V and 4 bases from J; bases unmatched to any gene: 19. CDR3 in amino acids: CASSQGDRGQRAGVADTQYF. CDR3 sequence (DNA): TGCGCCAGCAGCCAGGGTGACAGGGGGCAACGAGCGGGAGTTGCAGATACGCAGTATTTT.

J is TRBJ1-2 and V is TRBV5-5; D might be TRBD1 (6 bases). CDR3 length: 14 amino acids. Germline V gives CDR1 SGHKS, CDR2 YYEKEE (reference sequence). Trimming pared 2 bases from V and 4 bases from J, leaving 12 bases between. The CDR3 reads CASSFDRSVYGYTF. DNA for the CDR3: TGTGCCAGCAGCTTCGACAGGTCCGTCTATGGCTACACCTTC.

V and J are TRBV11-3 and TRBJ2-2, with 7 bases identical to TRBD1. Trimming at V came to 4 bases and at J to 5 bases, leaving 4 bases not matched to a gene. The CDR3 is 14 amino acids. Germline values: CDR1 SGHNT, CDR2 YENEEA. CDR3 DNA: TGTGCCAGCAGCTCGACAGGGATAACCGGGGAGCTGTTTTTT. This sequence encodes CASSSTGITGELFF.

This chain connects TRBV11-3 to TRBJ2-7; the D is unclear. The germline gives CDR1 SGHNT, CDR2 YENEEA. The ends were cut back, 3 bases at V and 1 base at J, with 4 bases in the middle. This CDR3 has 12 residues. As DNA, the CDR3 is TGTGCCAGCAGCTTGGGTTCCTACGAGCAGTACTTC. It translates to CASSLGSYEQYF.

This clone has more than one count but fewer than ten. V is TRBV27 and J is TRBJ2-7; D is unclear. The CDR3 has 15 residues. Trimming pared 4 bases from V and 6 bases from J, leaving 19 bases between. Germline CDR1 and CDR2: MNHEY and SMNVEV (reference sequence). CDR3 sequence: CASSSTSYSSSEQYF. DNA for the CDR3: TGTGCCAGCAGTTCCACCTCTTATTCGAGTTCCGAGCAGTACTTC.

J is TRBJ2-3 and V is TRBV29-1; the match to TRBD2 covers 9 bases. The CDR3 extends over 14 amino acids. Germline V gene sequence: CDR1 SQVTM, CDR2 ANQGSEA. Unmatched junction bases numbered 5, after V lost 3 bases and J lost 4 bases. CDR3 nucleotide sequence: TGCAGCGTTGAGGCTAGCGGGAACCCAGATACGCAGTATTTT. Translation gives CSVEASGNPDTQYF.

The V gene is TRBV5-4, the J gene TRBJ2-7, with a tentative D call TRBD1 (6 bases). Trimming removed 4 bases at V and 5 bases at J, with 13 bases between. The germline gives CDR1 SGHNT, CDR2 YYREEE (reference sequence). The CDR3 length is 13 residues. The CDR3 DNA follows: TGTGCCAGCAGCCGGGGCAGGGGTAACGAGCAGTACTTC. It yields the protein CASSRGRGNEQYF.